This T cell receptor (beta chain) emerged from a study of post-analysis software for immune sequencing data. Study conclusions and caveats: Co-batched samples clustered tightly together by F measure. Relative to controls, patients had a handful of TRBV segments at higher frequency, with TRBV5-6, TRBV5-1 and TRBV20-1 among these.

Of note for this clonotype: What it binds is unknown.

Prepared TCR beta cDNA libraries contained unique molecular identifiers. Yield was around 500,000 cDNA molecules from roughly 0.93 to 9.6 million T cells. TCRdb processed the PCR reads anew with MiXCR; each CDR3 protein has one entry. The table shows around 200,000 distinct CDR3 sequences, with 29% occurring only once. Germline CDR1 SEHNR, CDR2 FQNEAQ (reference sequence). The CDR3 extends over 14 amino acids. V lost 8 bases and J lost 3; bases outside the gene matches: 9. The rearrangement uses TRBV7-9 and TRBJ2-7; 8 nucleotides match TRBD1. Sequences were obtained from blood. The receptor comes from a girl aged 2-17 years with multiple sclerosis. The CDR3 DNA reads as TGTGCCAGCTCTAGGGACAGGAACGACTACGAGCAGTACTTC. It codes for CASSRDRNDYEQYF.